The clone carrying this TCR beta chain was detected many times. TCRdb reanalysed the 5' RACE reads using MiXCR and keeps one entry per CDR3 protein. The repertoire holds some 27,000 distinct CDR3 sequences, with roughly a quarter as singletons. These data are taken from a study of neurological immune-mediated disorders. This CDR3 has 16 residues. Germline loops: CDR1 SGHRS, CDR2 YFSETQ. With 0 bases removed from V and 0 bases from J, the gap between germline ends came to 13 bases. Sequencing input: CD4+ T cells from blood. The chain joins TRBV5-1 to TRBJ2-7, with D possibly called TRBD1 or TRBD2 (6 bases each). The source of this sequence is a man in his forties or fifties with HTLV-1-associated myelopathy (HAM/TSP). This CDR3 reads CASSLGGTSISYEQYF. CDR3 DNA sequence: TGCGCCAGCAGCTTGGGCGGGACAAGCATCTCCTACGAGCAGTACTTC.